This T cell receptor (beta chain) was identified in a study of human T cells and chemical hapten exposure. CDR1 MDHEN and CDR2 SYDVKM come from the germline V gene. The CDR3 loop spans 13 amino acids. With V trimmed by 11 bases and J by 5 bases, 9 bases remained unmatched. TCRdb used MiXCR to reprocess the RACE reads, holding one entry per CDR3 protein. Of tens of thousands of distinct CDR3 sequences in the sample, around 15% were seen once. The time point denotes: pre-sensitization, week 0. Treatment given: therapeutic diphenylcyclopropenone sensitization with weekly scalp DPC. Sequenced material: whole blood, taken in connection with sensitization to the hapten diphenylcyclopropenone (DPC). This TCR came from a woman aged 45 to 65 with alopecia areata. Some clones in this sample may be carry-over from other donors' samples. V and J are TRBV28 and TRBJ2-1; TRBD2 aligns across 7 bases. CDR3 protein: CAATSVPNNEQFF. The CDR3 bases are TGTGCCGCCACTAGCGTGCCCAACAATGAGCAGTTCTTC.